The rows below give T cell receptor beta chains drawn from one sample of a study of glioma-infiltrating T cells. TCRdb analysed the multiplex PCR reads with MiXCR anew, one entry per CDR3 protein. Of more than 350,000 distinct CDR3 sequences in the sample, roughly two fifths were seen once. The specimen sequenced was glioma tissue, nonneoplastic brain tissue, or PBMCs (not recorded which). These receptors were taken from a human donor with low-grade glioma or glioblastoma, undergoing nonglioma brain surgery, or in good health (not recorded which). The CDR3 runs from the conserved cysteine through the conserved F or W. The D gene is left open where the match is weak. Expanded clones get a size class; other rows say once, few or many, or leave the size out.

v_gene	j_gene	abundance	d_gene	CDR3nt	CDR3aa
TRBV5-1	TRBJ2-3	NA	TRBD2	TGCGCCACCTCCCTTGGCCCAGCGGGAACAGATACGCAGTATTTT	CATSLGPAGTDTQYF
TRBV4-1	TRBJ1-1	NA	NA	TGCGCCAGCAGCCAAGTCGGCGTCCTGAACACTGAAGCTTTCTTT	CASSQVGVLNTEAFF
TRBV7-3	TRBJ2-1	NA	TRBD2	TGTGCCAGCAGCCCCAACGGACTAGCGGGATACAATGAGCAGTTCTTC	CASSPNGLAGYNEQFF
TRBV20-1	TRBJ2-7	few	NA	TGCAGTGCTAGCTTCCCCGACAGCTACGAGCAGTACTTC	CSASFPDSYEQYF
TRBV4-1	TRBJ2-7	NA	NA	TGCGCCAGCAGTCGAGGAGGGGGGATCTACGAGCAGTACTTC	CASSRGGGIYEQYF
TRBV28	TRBJ1-6	many	NA	TGTGCCAGCAGTCTCTCGATGTGGGTAGGGCTCCACTTT	CASSLSMWVGLHF
TRBV6-2/TRBV6-3	TRBJ2-5	NA	NA	TGTGCCAGCAGTTCCCCAAAAGAAGGCGGAGAGACCCAGTACTTC	CASSSPKEGGETQYF
TRBV28	TRBJ2-7	few	NA	TGTGCCAGCAGCACTCGGAGGTCTGGCTACGAGCAGTACTTC	CASSTRRSGYEQYF
TRBV7-2	TRBJ1-1	few	NA	TGTGCCAGCAGCTTCAGGGGTACGTTCACTGAAGCTTTCTTT	CASSFRGTFTEAFF
TRBV28	TRBJ1-1	NA	TRBD1	TGTGCCAGCAGTACGCCTCACAGGGGAGACACTGGAGCTTTCTTT	CASSTPHRGDTGAFF
TRBV7-6	TRBJ2-7	few	NA	TGTGCCAGCAGCTTCCGACGGTTCGGGGGCCACGAGCAGTACTTC	CASSFRRFGGHEQYF
TRBV28	TRBJ1-5	few	NA	TGTGCCAGCAGTTTTCCTAGAGATCAGCCCCAGCATTTT	CASSFPRDQPQHF
TRBV7-2	TRBJ2-3	NA	NA	TGTGCCAGCACCAAGGACAGTCTCACAGATACGCAGTATTTT	CASTKDSLTDTQYF
TRBV6-1	TRBJ2-1	NA	TRBD2	TGTGCCAGCTCTAGCGGGAGTACGTCCTACAATGAGCAGTTCTTC	CASSSGSTSYNEQFF
TRBV19	TRBJ2-1	NA	NA	TGTGCCAGTAGTATACGGACGCTCGGAGCCAATGAGCAGTTCTTC	CASSIRTLGANEQFF
TRBV25-1	TRBJ2-5	NA	NA	TGTGCCAGCAGTGAACTCGGCAGGGCCCCCGAGACCCAGTACTTC	CASSELGRAPETQYF
TRBV15	TRBJ1-3	NA	NA	TGTGCCACCAGCAGAGGAGGGACCCCCGGGTACACCATATATTTT	CATSRGGTPGYTIYF
TRBV6-1	TRBJ2-3	many	TRBD2	TGTGCCAGCAGTGAGCTAGCGGGAGTAGCAGATACGCAGTATTTT	CASSELAGVADTQYF
TRBV20-1	TRBJ2-2	NA	NA	TGCAGTGCTAGAGATCATCAGGGATCGAACACCGGGGAGCTGTTTTTT	CSARDHQGSNTGELFF
TRBV7-2	TRBJ1-2	NA	NA	TGTGCCAGCAGCTTAGGACAAATCTATGGCTACACCTTC	CASSLGQIYGYTF
TRBV7-9	TRBJ2-1	NA	NA	TGTGCCAGCAGTCCTCGGGGCTCCAGCTCCTACAATGAGCAGTTCTTC	CASSPRGSSSYNEQFF
TRBV6-1	TRBJ1-2	NA	TRBD1	TGTGCCAGCAGTGAAGCGGGACAGCCCTGGAGCTACACCTTC	CASSEAGQPWSYTF
TRBV2	TRBJ1-2	NA	NA	TGTGCCAGCACCCTGACAGGAACCTATGGCTACACCTTC	CASTLTGTYGYTF
TRBV28	TRBJ1-1	NA	TRBD1	TGTGCCAGCAGTTCCAGGACAGGTCGTCACACTGAAGCTTCCTTT	CASSSRTGRHTEASF
TRBV3-1	TRBJ2-7	NA	NA	TGTGCCAGCAGCCAAAGGCGGGACTTCCACTACGAGCGGTACTTC	CASSQRRDFHYERYF